This T cell receptor (beta chain) was found in a study of spatial heterogeneity in lung cancer (dated by TCRdb to 2018 to 2020). About the investigation overall: Beta-chain transcripts were consistently detected in greater numbers than alpha-chain transcripts, which likely reflected higher beta-chain transcript abundance. In the raw uncorrected reads, each unique combination of TCR and UMI appeared more than ten times on average. The study quantitatively compared TCR alpha and beta repertoires across multiple tumor regions, matched nontumor lung and blood in non-small cell lung cancer. The study linked features of the TCR repertoire to counts of nonsynonymous mutations, which were determined by whole-exome sequencing of tumor tissue. Both alpha and beta chains were TCR-sequenced in approximately 200 tumor regions, roughly 70 matched nontumor lung samples and 56 PBMC samples obtained at surgery. On the study overall, not on this receptor specifically: Additional single-cell paired TCR alpha and beta sequencing was considered necessary to confirm, at a functional level, the hypothesis that regional TCRs recognize regional mutations.

This clonotype was counted at least ten times. What antigen it recognizes has not been identified. No base-level quality is on record; no much larger clone is a single base apart. Because this beta chain is a stray read in a library intended to capture alpha chains, its abundance should not be given much weight. The library was generated by 5' RACE. Sequencing was performed on a NextSeq 500. In the TCR library protocol, a unique molecular identifier was attached to each TCR cDNA molecule so that PCR and sequencing errors could be corrected. The published analysis was carried out like this. TCR identification, UMI-based error correction and CDR3 extraction were performed with Decombinator tools. Expanded TCRs were defined as those above a frequency of 2 per 1,000, corresponding to the top 1% of the tumor frequency distribution. Renyi diversity was computed with the R vegan package after each repertoire had been subsampled 100 times to 5,000 TCRs. CDR3 similarity networks were built from amino acid triplet string-kernel similarity, connecting CDR3s with pairwise similarity above 0.82. The public sequencing data were trimmed at Q25 with fastp and processed into clonotypes with MiXCR by TCRdb, which kept only in-frame beta chains. Rows matching on CDR3 protein sequence are summarized as one entry with the most common DNA and genes. TCRdb, rather than the study authors, made the V and J calls. This sample is represented by a few thousand distinct CDR3 sequences; less than 10% of them were singletons. The ten largest account for less than 50% of the sample.

CDR1 and CDR2, per the germline V gene, are MDHEN and SYDVKM. The germline V end is reduced by 4 bases and the J end by 3 bases; junction bases left unmatched: 9. Counted from cysteine to phenylalanine, this CDR3 has 15 amino acids. CDR3 DNA only is kept here, 45 bases in frame from base 1. Taken with the paper, the label for time point translates to: sample taken at primary tumor resection. Without any cell sorting, TCR sequencing was performed on whole RNA extracted either from tumor and nontumor lung tissue or from cryopreserved PBMC samples. The donors were fewer than 90 patients from the lung TRACERx cohort who had early-stage, untreated non-small cell lung cancer. Only patients for whom sufficient RNA was available from at least two tumor regions were selected for TCR sequencing. Before selection, tumor and adjacent nontumor lung specimens were reviewed by a lung pathologist.

Specimen: normal lung tissue next to the tumor, collected at surgery. The source of this sequence is a male donor with early-stage non-small cell lung cancer. The sequence links TRBV28 to TRBJ2-7; the junction holds 7 bases that match TRBD1. The DNA is as follows: TGTGCCAGCAGTTCCATGGACAGGAAGCGCTACGAGCAGTACTTC. Its protein product is CASSSMDRKRYEQYF.